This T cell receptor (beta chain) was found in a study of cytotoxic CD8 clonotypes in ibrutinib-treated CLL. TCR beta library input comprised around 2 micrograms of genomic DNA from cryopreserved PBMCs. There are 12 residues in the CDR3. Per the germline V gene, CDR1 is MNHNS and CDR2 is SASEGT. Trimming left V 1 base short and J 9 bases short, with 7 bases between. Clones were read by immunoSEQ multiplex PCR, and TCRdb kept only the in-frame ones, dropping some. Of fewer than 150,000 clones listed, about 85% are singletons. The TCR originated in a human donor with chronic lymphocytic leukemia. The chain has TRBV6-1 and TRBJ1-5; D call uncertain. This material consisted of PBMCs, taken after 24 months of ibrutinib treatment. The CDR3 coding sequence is TGTGCCAGCAGTGAAGGATTCGGGCCCCAGCATTTT. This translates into CASSEGFGPQHF.